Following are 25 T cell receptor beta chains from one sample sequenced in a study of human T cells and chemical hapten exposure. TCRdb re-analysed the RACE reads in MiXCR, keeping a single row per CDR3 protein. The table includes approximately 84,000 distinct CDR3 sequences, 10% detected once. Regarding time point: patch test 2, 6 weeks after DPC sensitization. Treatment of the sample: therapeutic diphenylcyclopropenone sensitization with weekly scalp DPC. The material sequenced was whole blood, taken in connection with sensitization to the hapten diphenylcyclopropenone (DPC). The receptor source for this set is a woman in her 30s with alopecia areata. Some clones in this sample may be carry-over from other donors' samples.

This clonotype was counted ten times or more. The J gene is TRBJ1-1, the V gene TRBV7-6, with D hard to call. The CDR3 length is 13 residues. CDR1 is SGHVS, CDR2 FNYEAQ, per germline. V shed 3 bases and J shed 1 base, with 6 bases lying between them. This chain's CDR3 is CASSFTANTEAFF. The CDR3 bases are TGTGCCAGCAGCTTTACCGCGAACACTGAAGCTTTCTTT.

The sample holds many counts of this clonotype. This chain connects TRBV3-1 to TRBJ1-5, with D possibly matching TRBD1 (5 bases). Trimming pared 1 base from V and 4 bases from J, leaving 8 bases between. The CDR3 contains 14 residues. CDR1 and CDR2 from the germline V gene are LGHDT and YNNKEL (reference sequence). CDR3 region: CASSQAGGNQPQHF. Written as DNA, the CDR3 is TGTGCCAGCAGCCAAGCGGGGGGAAATCAGCCCCAGCATTTT.

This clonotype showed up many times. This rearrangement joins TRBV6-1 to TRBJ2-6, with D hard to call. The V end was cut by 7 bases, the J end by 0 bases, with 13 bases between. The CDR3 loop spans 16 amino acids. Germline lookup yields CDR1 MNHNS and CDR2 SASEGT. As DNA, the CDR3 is TGTGCCAGCATTGTAGGGCGGAGCTCTGGGGCCAACGTCCTGACTTTC. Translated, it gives CASIVGRSSGANVLTF.

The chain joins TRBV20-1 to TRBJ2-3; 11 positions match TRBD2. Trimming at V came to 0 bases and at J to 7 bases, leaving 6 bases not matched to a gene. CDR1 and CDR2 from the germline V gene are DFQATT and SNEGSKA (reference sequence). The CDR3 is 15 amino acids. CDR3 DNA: TGCAGTGCTAGAGAACTAGCGGGGGTTGAGTATACGCAGTATTTT. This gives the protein CSARELAGVEYTQYF.

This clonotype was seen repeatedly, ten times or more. The CDR3 is CATLQESTDTQYF. In DNA form, the CDR3 reads TGTGCCACCCTACAGGAGTCCACAGATACGCAGTATTTT. The genes are TRBV12-3 or TRBV12-4 and TRBJ2-3; weak D call: TRBD1 (5 bases). V lost 10 bases, J lost 2 bases, and 13 bases lay in between. This CDR3 spans 13 amino acids.

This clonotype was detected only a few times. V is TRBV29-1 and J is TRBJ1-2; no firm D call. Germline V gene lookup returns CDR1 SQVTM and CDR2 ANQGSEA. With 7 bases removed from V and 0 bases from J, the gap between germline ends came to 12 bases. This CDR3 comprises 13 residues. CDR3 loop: CSASVGANYGYTF. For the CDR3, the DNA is TGCAGCGCCAGCGTAGGAGCTAACTATGGCTACACCTTC. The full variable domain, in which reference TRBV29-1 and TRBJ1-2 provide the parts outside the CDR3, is SAVISQKPSRDICQRGTSLTIQCQVDSQVTMMFWYRQQPGQSLTLIATANQGSEATYESGFVIDKFPISRPNLTFSTLTVSNMSPEDSSIYLCSASVGANYGYTFGSGTRLTVV.

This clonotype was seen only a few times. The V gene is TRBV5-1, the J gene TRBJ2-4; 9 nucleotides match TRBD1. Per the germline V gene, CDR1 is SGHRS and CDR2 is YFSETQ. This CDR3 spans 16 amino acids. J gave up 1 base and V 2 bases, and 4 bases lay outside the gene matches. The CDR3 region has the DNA TGCGCCAGCAGCTTAAAACAGGGGGCGGCCAAAAACATTCAGTACTTC. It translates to CASSLKQGAAKNIQYF.

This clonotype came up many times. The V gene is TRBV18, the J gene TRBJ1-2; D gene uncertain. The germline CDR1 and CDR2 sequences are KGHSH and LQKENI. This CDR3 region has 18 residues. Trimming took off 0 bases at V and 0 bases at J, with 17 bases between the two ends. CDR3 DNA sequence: TGTGCCAGCTCACCACCTCTAAGCGGGAACAACGCTAACTATGGCTACACCTTC. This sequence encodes CASSPPLSGNNANYGYTF.

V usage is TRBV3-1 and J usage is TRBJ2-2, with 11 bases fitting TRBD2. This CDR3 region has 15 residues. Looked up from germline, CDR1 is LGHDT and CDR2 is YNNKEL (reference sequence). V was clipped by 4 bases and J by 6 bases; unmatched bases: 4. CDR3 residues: CASSLAGGPPGELFF. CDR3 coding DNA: TGTGCCAGCAGCCTAGCGGGAGGGCCCCCCGGGGAGCTGTTTTTT.

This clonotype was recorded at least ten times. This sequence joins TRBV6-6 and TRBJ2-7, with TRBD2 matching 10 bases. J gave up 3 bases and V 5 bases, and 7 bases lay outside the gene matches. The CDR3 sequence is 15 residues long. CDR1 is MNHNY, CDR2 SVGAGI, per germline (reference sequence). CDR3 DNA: TGTGCCAGCAGTACTAGCGGGGCGGACCTCTACGAGCAGTACTTC. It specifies CASSTSGADLYEQYF.

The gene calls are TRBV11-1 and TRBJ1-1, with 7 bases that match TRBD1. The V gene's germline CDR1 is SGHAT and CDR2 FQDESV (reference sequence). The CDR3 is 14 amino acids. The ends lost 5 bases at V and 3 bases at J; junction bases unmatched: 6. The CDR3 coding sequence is TGTGCCAGCAGCCCAGGGGGATTCGACACTGAAGCTTTCTTT. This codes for CASSPGGFDTEAFF.

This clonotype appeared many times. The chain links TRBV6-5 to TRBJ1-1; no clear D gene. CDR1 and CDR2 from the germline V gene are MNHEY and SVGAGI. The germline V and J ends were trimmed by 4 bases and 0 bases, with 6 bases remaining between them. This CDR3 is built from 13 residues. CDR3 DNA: TGTGCCAGCAGTTCCCCGCTGAACACTGAAGCTTTCTTT. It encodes CASSSPLNTEAFF.

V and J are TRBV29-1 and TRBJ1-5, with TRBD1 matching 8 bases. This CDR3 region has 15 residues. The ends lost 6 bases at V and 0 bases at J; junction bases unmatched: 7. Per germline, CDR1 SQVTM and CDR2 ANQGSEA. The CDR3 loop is CSVRGTGGSNQPQHF. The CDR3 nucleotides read TGCAGCGTCAGGGGGACAGGAGGTAGCAATCAGCCCCAGCATTTT.

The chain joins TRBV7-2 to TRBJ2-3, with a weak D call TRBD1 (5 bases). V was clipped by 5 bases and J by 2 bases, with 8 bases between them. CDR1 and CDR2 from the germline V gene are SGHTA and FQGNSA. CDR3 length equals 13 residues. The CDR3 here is CASSRQTTDTQYF. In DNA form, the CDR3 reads TGTGCCAGCAGCAGACAGACCACAGATACGCAGTATTTT.

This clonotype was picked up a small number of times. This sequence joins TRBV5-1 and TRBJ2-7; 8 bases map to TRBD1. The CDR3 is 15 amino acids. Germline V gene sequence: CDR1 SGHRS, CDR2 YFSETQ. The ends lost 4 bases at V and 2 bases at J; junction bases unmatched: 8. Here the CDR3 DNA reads TGCGCCAGCAGCCCCCAGACAGGGGCCGCCTACGAGCAGTACTTC. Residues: CASSPQTGAAYEQYF.

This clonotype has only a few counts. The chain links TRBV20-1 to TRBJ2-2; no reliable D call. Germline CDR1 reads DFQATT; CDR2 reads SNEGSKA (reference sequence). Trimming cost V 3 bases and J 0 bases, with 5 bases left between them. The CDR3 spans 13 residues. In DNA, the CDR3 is TGCAGTGCTAGTAGGTCGAACACCGGGGAGCTGTTTTTT. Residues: CSASRSNTGELFF.

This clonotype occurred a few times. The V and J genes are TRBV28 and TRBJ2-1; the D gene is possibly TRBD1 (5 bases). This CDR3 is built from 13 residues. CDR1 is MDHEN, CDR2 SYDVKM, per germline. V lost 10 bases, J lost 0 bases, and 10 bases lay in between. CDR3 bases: TGTGCCATTCAGGGTAGCTCCTACAATGAGCAGTTCTTC. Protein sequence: CAIQGSSYNEQFF.

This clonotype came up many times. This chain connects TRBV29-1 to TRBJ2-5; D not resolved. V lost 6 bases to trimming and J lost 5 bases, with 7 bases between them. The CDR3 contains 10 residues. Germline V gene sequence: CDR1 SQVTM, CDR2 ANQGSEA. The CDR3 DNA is TGCAGCGTCCCCGGGGAGACCCAGTACTTC. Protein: CSVPGETQYF.

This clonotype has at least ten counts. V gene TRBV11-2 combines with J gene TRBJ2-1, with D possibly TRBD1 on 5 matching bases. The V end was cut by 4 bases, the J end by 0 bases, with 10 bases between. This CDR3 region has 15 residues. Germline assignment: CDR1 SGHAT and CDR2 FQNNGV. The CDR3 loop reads CASSSQASSYNEQFF. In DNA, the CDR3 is TGTGCCAGCAGCTCACAGGCTAGCTCCTACAATGAGCAGTTCTTC.

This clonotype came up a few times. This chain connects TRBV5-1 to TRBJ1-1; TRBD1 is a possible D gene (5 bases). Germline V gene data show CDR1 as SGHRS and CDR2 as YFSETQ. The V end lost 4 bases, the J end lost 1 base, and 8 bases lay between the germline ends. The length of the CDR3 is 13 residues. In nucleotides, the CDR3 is TGCGCCAGCAGCGACAGAAAGAACACTGAAGCTTTCTTT. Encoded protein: CASSDRKNTEAFF.

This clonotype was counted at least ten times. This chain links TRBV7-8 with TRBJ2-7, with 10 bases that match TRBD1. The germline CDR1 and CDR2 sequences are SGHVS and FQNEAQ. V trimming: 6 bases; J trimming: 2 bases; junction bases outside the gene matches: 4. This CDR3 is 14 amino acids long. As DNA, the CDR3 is TGTGCCAGCAGAACCGGGACAGGGGCCTACGAGCAGTACTTC. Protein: CASRTGTGAYEQYF.

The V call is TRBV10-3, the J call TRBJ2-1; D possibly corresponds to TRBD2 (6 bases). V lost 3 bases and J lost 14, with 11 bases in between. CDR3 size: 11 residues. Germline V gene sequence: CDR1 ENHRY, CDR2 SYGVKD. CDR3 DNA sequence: TGTGCCATCAGTGATTCGGGGGAGGAGTTCTTC. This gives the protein CAISDSGEEFF.

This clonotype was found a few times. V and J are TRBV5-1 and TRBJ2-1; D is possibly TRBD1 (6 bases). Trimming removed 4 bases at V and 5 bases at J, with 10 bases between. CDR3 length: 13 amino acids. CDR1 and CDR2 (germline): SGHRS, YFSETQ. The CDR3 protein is CASSQDSNNEQFF. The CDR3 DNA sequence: TGCGCCAGCAGCCAGGACAGCAACAATGAGCAGTTCTTC.

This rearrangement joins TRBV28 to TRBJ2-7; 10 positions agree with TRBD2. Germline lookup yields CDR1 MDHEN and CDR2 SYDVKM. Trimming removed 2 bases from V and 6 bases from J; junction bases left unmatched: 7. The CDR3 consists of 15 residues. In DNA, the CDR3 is TGTGCCAGCAGTTTACTAGCGGGGGACGTTACCGAGCAGTACTTC. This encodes CASSLLAGDVTEQYF. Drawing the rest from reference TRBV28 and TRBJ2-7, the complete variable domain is DVKVTQSSRYLVKRTGEKVFLECVQDMDHENMFWYRQDPGLGLRLIYFSYDVKMKEKGDIPEGYSVSREKKERFSLILESASTNQTSMYLCASSLLAGDVTEQYFGPGTRLTVT.

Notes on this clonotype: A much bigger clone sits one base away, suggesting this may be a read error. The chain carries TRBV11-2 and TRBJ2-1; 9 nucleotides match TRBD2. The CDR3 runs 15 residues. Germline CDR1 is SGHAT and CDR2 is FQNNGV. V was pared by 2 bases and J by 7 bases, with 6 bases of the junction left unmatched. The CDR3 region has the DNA TGTGCCAGCAGCTTAACGGGGACTAGCATAAATGAGCAGTTCTTC. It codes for CASSLTGTSINEQFF. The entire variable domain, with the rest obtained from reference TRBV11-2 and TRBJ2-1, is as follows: EAGVAQSPRYKIIEKRQSVAFWCNPISGHATLYWYQQILGQGPKLLIQFQNNGVVDDSQLPKDRFSAERLKGVDSTLKIQPAKLEDSAVYLCASSLTGTSINEQFFGPGTRLTVL.